The 26 T cell receptor beta chains below come from one sample, sequenced in a study of blood T cells in healthy people across ages. The authors ran a second PCR of 7 to 11 cycles using a sample-barcoded 5' primer and a J-beta primer mix. TCRdb used MiXCR to reprocess the 5' RACE reads, holding one entry per CDR3 protein. Of around 1,900,000 distinct CDR3 sequences listed, more than 35% are singletons. Sequencing was carried out using blood. The receptor set was obtained from a human donor in good health.

The V call is TRBV9, the J call TRBJ1-1, with 10 bases aligning to TRBD1. Germline lookup yields CDR1 SGDLS and CDR2 YYNGEE. The CDR3 has 16 residues. V was pared by 2 bases and J by 5 bases, with 9 bases of the junction left unmatched. The CDR3 loop reads CASSVGTGASGTEAFF. In nucleotides, the CDR3 is TGTGCCAGCAGCGTCGGGACAGGGGCTTCGGGGACTGAAGCTTTCTTT.

A few counts support this clonotype. The gene calls are TRBV27 and TRBJ2-1; possible D gene TRBD2, 6 bases. Germline loops: CDR1 MNHEY, CDR2 SMNVEV (reference sequence). V lost 7 bases to trimming and J lost 7 bases, with 11 bases between them. The length of the CDR3 is 12 residues. The CDR3 DNA sequence: TGTGCCAGCACGCGTGGGGGGAATGAGCAGTTCTTC. Translated: CASTRGGNEQFF.

This clonotype was detected only a few times. The V gene is TRBV7-8, the J gene TRBJ2-5; 7 bases are shared with TRBD2. Germline V gives CDR1 SGHVS, CDR2 FQNEAQ. The CDR3 has 15 residues. The junction had 9 bases not matched to a gene; V was cut back by 5 bases and J by 3 bases. The CDR3, as DNA: TGTGCCAGCAGCCCCCAATTGGGGGGGGAAGAGACCCAGTACTTC. Residues: CASSPQLGGEETQYF.

As to this clonotype: No conserved phenylalanine or tryptophan is present at the end of the CDR3, so a read error is the likely explanation. The chain has TRBV6-1 and TRBJ1-2, with D possibly being TRBD1 (5 bases). V was trimmed by 2 bases and J by 4 bases, leaving 8 bases between them. This CDR3 has 13 amino acids. In germline, CDR1 is MNHNS, CDR2 SASEGT. CDR3 sequence (DNA): TGTGCCAGCAGTGAAAGGGACGGCTATGGCTACACCGTC. It yields the protein CASSERDGYGYTV.

Turning to this clonotype: The germline gene is not matched at one end of the junction; a read error may be the cause. V and J are TRBV12-3 or TRBV12-4 and TRBJ2-7, with 10 bases that match TRBD1. CDR3 size: 16 residues. The CDR3, as DNA: TGTACCAGCAGTCCTGGGACCGGGACAGGGGTCTACGAGCAGTACTTC. Protein sequence: CTSSPGTGTGVYEQYF.

The rearrangement links TRBV15 to TRBJ1-4; D may be TRBD1 (6 bases). The germline V gene encodes CDR1 LNHNV and CDR2 YYDKDF (reference sequence). The CDR3 covers 16 residues. V lost 5 bases and J 7 bases, leaving 20 bases between the germline ends. CDR3 sequence reads: CATSPVIYRVGEKLFF. The CDR3 DNA reads as TGTGCCACCAGCCCCGTTATTTACAGGGTGGGTGAAAAACTGTTTTTT. The variable domain in full, with the rest retrieved from reference TRBV15 and TRBJ1-4, is DAMVIQNPRYQVTQFGKPVTLSCSQTLNHNVMYWYQQKSSQAPKLLFHYYDKDFNNEADTPDNFQSRRPNTSFCFLDIRSPGLGDTAMYLCATSPVIYRVGEKLFFGSGTQLSVL.

V gene TRBV20-1 combines with J gene TRBJ1-2; tentative D call: TRBD1 (5 bases). Germline-derived CDR1 and CDR2 are DFQATT and SNEGSKA (reference sequence). The CDR3 is 15 amino acids. V lost 5 bases, J lost 4 bases, and 20 bases lay in between. Here the CDR3 reads CSAENRGYSVYGYTF. The CDR3 DNA sequence: TGCAGTGCTGAAAACCGGGGCTACTCTGTCTATGGCTACACCTTC.

In this sample, this clonotype turned up a few times. The chain has TRBV27 and TRBJ1-2; D possibly corresponds to TRBD1 (5 bases). The CDR3 covers 18 residues. Trimming left V 4 bases short and J 2 bases short, with 23 bases between. Germline V CDR1 and CDR2: MNHEY, SMNVEV (reference sequence). CDR3 DNA: TGTGCCAGCAGTTCCATCAGCGGGACCGAAAGAGAGAACTATGGCTACACCTTC. Translated: CASSSISGTERENYGYTF.

This rearrangement joins TRBV14 to TRBJ1-2, with D perhaps TRBD1 (5 bases). The CDR3 runs 16 residues. V was clipped by 4 bases and J by 5 bases, with 20 bases between them. Per germline, CDR1 SGHDN and CDR2 FVKESK. CDR3 in DNA: TGTGCCAGCAGCCCGGTCCCAGGGCCTATCGGGTATGGCTACACCTTC. Protein product: CASSPVPGPIGYGYTF. Filled out from reference TRBV14 and TRBJ1-2, the complete variable domain reads EAGVTQFPSHSVIEKGQTVTLRCDPISGHDNLYWYRRVMGKEIKFLLHFVKESKQDESGMPNNRFLAERTGGTYSTLKVQPAELEDSGVYFCASSPVPGPIGYGYTFGSGTRLTVV.

This chain links TRBV29-1 with TRBJ2-5; a weak D match, TRBD1 (6 bases). Trimming stripped 5 bases from V and 2 bases from J, with 9 bases between. This CDR3 is built from 12 residues. The germline V gene has CDR1 SQVTM and CDR2 ANQGSEA. CDR3 DNA sequence: TGCAGCGTTAGGACAGTGCAAGAGACCCAGTACTTC. Protein: CSVRTVQETQYF. Full variable domain (missing parts from reference TRBV29-1 and TRBJ2-5): SAVISQKPSRDICQRGTSLTIQCQVDSQVTMMFWYRQQPGQSLTLIATANQGSEATYESGFVIDKFPISRPNLTFSTLTVSNMSPEDSSIYLCSVRTVQETQYFGPGTRLLVL.

This clonotype came up many times. This rearrangement joins TRBV11-1 to TRBJ2-2, with unresolved D. V shed 2 bases and J shed 7 bases, with 2 bases lying between them. Per the germline V gene, CDR1 is SGHAT and CDR2 is FQDESV (reference sequence). This CDR3 contains 11 residues. The CDR3 reads CASSLYGELFF. The CDR3 bases are TGTGCCAGCAGCTTATACGGGGAGCTGTTTTTT.

The chain joins TRBV5-6 to TRBJ1-1; TRBD1 might be the D (6 bases). V lost 4 bases to trimming and J lost 3 bases, with 16 bases between them. Germline values: CDR1 SGHDT, CDR2 YYEEEE. The CDR3 is 15 residues long. Written as DNA, the CDR3 is TGTGCCAGCAGCCCCAGCGGGGGGCACGACACTGAAGCTTTCTTT. It yields the protein CASSPSGGHDTEAFF.

The chain combines TRBV5-1 with TRBJ1-4, with TRBD1 matching 8 bases. Germline loops: CDR1 SGHRS, CDR2 YFSETQ. The CDR3 totals 15 residues. V gave up 0 bases and J gave up 10 bases; unmatched junction bases: 8. CDR3 region: CASSLEGRGQRKLFF. The CDR3 nucleotides are TGCGCCAGCAGCTTGGAAGGCAGGGGGCAGCGAAAACTGTTTTTT.

V gene TRBV6-2 or TRBV6-3 combines with J gene TRBJ2-7; possible D gene TRBD2, 5 bases. Looked up from germline, CDR1 is MNHEY and CDR2 is SVGEGT. V lost 4 bases to trimming and J lost 6 bases, with 16 bases between them. This CDR3 is 14 amino acids long. This CDR3 reads CASSLLGRDGEQYF. In nucleotides, the CDR3 is TGTGCCAGCAGTTTACTGGGGAGAGACGGCGAGCAGTACTTC.

This clonotype was counted at least ten times. The rearrangement joins TRBV29-1 to TRBJ2-4; a possible D gene is TRBD2 (6 bases). This CDR3 region has 13 residues. Deletions cut 7 bases from V and 6 bases from J, with 16 bases between. CDR1 is SQVTM, CDR2 ANQGSEA, per germline. CDR3 DNA: TGCAGCGCCGGGGGTGCCAGTGGAAACATTCAGTACTTC. Translating it yields CSAGGASGNIQYF.

This clonotype was detected only a few times. The CDR3 loop reads CSVEAGGNTEAFF. In DNA, the CDR3 is TGCAGCGTTGAGGCAGGGGGGAACACTGAAGCTTTCTTT. The chain combines TRBV29-1 with TRBJ1-1; 7 positions match TRBD1. Germline V gene data show CDR1 as SQVTM and CDR2 as ANQGSEA. This CDR3 is 13 amino acids long. J gave up 1 base and V 3 bases, and 2 bases lay outside the gene matches.

The gene calls are TRBV20-1 and TRBJ2-3; TRBD1 aligns across 8 bases. V was pared by 5 bases and J by 4 bases, with 8 bases of the junction left unmatched. CDR1 DFQATT and CDR2 SNEGSKA come from the germline V gene (reference sequence). This CDR3 is 14 amino acids long. CDR3: CSARPGQVPDTQYF. For the CDR3, the DNA is TGCAGTGCTCGACCGGGACAGGTGCCAGATACGCAGTATTTT.

The rearrangement links TRBV20-1 to TRBJ2-3, with TRBD2 matching over 12 bases. There are 15 residues in the CDR3. Looked up from germline, CDR1 is DFQATT and CDR2 is SNEGSKA (reference sequence). The trim removed 3 bases at V and 1 base at J, leaving 2 bases unmatched. The DNA of the CDR3 is TGCAGTGCTAGTCGACTAGCGGGGGGCACAGATACGCAGTATTTT. The encoded protein is CSASRLAGGTDTQYF.

This chain joins TRBV20-1 and TRBJ2-7, with D perhaps matching TRBD1 (5 bases). The V gene's germline CDR1 is DFQATT and CDR2 SNEGSKA (reference sequence). The CDR3 length is 15 residues. V was cut by 0 bases and J by 6 bases, with 18 bases left in between. CDR3 DNA sequence: TGCAGTGCTAGAGATTGCGGCCGGCAGGGTGGCGAGCAGTACTTC. Its protein is CSARDCGRQGGEQYF.

This clonotype was found a few times. This chain links TRBV4-3 with TRBJ2-5; no firm D call. Deletions cut 4 bases from V and 4 bases from J, with 16 bases between. The CDR3 length is 15 residues. The germline CDR1 and CDR2 sequences are LGHNA and YSLEER. CDR3 DNA sequence: TGCGCCAGCAGCCGGCTAGATCAAGAGTCAGAGACCCAGTACTTC. Protein: CASSRLDQESETQYF.

The chain employs TRBV29-1 and TRBJ2-6, with D perhaps TRBD2 (7 bases). Trimming pared 4 bases from V and 5 bases from J, leaving 24 bases between. Germline V gene sequence: CDR1 SQVTM, CDR2 ANQGSEA. The CDR3 runs 18 residues. CDR3 protein: CSVGWRGGPLVRANVLTF. The CDR3 bases are TGCAGCGTTGGGTGGAGGGGGGGCCCACTAGTAAGGGCCAACGTCCTGACTTTC. The complete variable domain, with remaining parts taken from reference TRBV29-1 and TRBJ2-6, reads SAVISQKPSRDICQRGTSLTIQCQVDSQVTMMFWYRQQPGQSLTLIATANQGSEATYESGFVIDKFPISRPNLTFSTLTVSNMSPEDSSIYLCSVGWRGGPLVRANVLTFGAGSRLTVL.

This clonotype appeared once. CDR3 in amino acids: CSARDYQQGGHQPQHF. CDR3 in DNA: TGCAGTGCTAGAGATTATCAGCAGGGGGGCCATCAGCCCCAGCATTTT. V is TRBV20-1 and J is TRBJ1-5; 7 bases map to TRBD1. The CDR3 contains 16 residues. The germline CDR1 and CDR2 sequences are DFQATT and SNEGSKA (reference sequence). Germline trimming cut 0 bases from V and 5 bases from J; bases unmatched to any gene: 10.

Comments on this clonotype: A read error may produce the germline difference seen at one junction end. The chain joins TRBV5-1 to TRBJ1-1, with unresolved D. The CDR3 spans 15 residues. Germline values: CDR1 SGHRS, CDR2 YFSETQ. The CDR3 protein is CAGSLHDPSNTEAFF. The CDR3, as DNA: TGCGCCGGCAGCTTGCACGACCCCTCAAACACTGAAGCTTTCTTT.

This chain joins TRBV7-2 and TRBJ1-5, with D unresolved. V lost 1 base and J lost 6, with 7 bases in between. Looked up from germline, CDR1 is SGHTA and CDR2 is FQGNSA. CDR3 length equals 13 residues. The CDR3 is CASSLDLLQPQHF. CDR3 nucleotides: TGTGCCAGCAGCTTAGACTTGCTTCAGCCCCAGCATTTT.

This clonotype appeared a few times. This chain's CDR3 is CSARTAGGGLYNEQFF. In DNA form, the CDR3 reads TGCAGTGCTAGGACCGCGGGGGGGGGCTTATACAATGAGCAGTTCTTC. The chain recombines TRBV20-1 with TRBJ2-1; TRBD2 aligns across 9 bases. This CDR3 is 16 amino acids long. CDR1 is DFQATT, CDR2 SNEGSKA, per germline (reference sequence). J gave up 4 bases and V 3 bases, and 10 bases lay outside the gene matches.

This clonotype was picked up a small number of times. V and J are TRBV7-6 and TRBJ2-4, with TRBD1 as a possible D gene (7 bases). The tail of the sequence fits TRBJ2-7 better, so the J call may be wrong. The CDR3 is 14 residues long. Germline loops: CDR1 SGHVS, CDR2 FNYEAQ. CDR3 sequence: CASSPRGEESEQYF. The CDR3 coding sequence is TGTGCCAGCAGCCCCAGGGGGGAGGAGAGCGAGCAGTACTTC.